The 3 T cell receptor beta chains below come from one sample, sequenced in a study of T cell responses to AZD1222 COVID-19 vaccine. Method: immunoSEQ multiplex PCR; TCRdb's copy keeps in-frame clones and lacks some. The table includes about 140,000 clones, about nine tenths detected once. Here the sequenced sample was peripheral blood, taken 28 days after the second AZD1222 dose. These receptors were obtained from an adult who received the AZD1222 COVID-19 vaccine.

The V gene is TRBV4-2, the J gene TRBJ1-3; D is unresolved. Trimming cost V 0 bases and J 2 bases, with 17 bases left between them. There are 18 residues in the CDR3. Per germline, CDR1 LGHNA and CDR2 YNFKEQ. The CDR3 DNA sequence: TGTGCCAGCAGCCAAGATGCGCATGGGGTTAGGGCTGGAAACACCATATATTTT. As protein: CASSQDAHGVRAGNTIYF.

This chain connects TRBV6-5 to TRBJ2-7, with D tentatively TRBD2 (7 bases). Trimming removed 2 bases at V and 2 bases at J, with 13 bases between. Looked up from germline, CDR1 is MNHEY and CDR2 is SVGAGI. The CDR3 spans 15 residues. The CDR3 sequence: CASSYGTGGTYEQYF. The CDR3 DNA reads TGTGCCAGCAGTTACGGGACGGGGGGCACCTACGAGCAGTACTTC.

This chain joins TRBV3-1 (or the pseudogene TRBV3-2) and TRBJ1-2; 8 bases fit TRBD1. CDR3 length: 13 residues. Trimming cost V 6 bases and J 6 bases; bases outside gene matches: 6. Germline lookup yields CDR1 LGHDT and CDR2 YNNKEL (reference sequence). The CDR3 is CASSSTGEHGYTF. The CDR3 DNA reads as TGTGCCAGCAGTTCGACAGGGGAGCATGGCTACACCTTC.